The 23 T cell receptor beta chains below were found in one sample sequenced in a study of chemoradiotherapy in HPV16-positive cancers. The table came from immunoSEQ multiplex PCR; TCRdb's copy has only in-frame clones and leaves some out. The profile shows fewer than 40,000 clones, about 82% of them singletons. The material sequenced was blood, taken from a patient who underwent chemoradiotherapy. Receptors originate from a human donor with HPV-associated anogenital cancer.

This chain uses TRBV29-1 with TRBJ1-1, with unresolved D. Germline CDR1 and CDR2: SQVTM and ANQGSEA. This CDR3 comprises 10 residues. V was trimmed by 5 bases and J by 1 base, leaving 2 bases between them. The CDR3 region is CSVKNTEAFF. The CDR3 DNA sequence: TGCAGCGTTAAGAACACTGAAGCTTTCTTT.

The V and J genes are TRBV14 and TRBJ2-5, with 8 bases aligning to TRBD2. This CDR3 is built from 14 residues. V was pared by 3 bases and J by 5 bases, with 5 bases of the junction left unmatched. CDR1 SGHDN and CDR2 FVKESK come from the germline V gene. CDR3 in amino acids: CASSQQSSGETQYF. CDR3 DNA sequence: TGTGCCAGCAGCCAGCAATCTAGCGGGGAGACCCAGTACTTC.

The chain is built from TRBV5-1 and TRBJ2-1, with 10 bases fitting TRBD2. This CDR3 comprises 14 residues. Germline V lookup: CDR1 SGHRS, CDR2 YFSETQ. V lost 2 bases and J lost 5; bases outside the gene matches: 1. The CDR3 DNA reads TGCGCCAGCAGCTTAAGCGGGGGGGACAATGAGCAGTTCTTC. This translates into CASSLSGGDNEQFF.

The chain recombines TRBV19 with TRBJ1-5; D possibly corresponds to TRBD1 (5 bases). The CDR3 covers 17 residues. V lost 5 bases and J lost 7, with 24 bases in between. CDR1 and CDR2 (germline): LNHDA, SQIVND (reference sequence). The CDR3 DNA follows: TGTGCCAGTAGTGAAACAGCAGGGAGTGCTTATTTCCAGCCCCAGCATTTT. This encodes CASSETAGSAYFQPQHF.

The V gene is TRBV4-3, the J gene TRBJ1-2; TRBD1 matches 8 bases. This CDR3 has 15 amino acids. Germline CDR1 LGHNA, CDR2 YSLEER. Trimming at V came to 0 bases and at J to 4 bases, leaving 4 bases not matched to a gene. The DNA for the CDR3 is TGCGCCAGCAGCCAAGAAACAGGGGGAAGCTATGGCTACACCTTC. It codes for CASSQETGGSYGYTF.

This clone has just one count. The CDR3 region is CASSSGETQYF. The CDR3 region has the DNA TGTGCCAGCTCGTCGGGGGAGACCCAGTACTTC. The chain recombines TRBV18 with TRBJ2-5, with D perhaps matching TRBD2 (5 bases). The CDR3 loop spans 11 amino acids. V was shortened by 6 bases and J by 5 bases, with 7 bases between the two germline ends. Germline CDR1 reads KGHSH; CDR2 reads LQKENI.

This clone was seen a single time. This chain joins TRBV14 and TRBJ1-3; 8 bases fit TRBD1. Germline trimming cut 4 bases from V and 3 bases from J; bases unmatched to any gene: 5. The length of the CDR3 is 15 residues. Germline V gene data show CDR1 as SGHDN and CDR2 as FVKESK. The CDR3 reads CASSRQGAYGNTIYF. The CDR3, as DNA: TGTGCCAGCAGCCGTCAGGGGGCATATGGAAACACCATATATTTT.

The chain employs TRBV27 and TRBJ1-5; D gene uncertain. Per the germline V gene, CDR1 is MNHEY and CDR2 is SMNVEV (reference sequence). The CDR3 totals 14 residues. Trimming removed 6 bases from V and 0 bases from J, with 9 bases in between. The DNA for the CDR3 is TGTGCCAGCAGCGATAGGTATAGCAATCAGCCCCAGCATTTT. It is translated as CASSDRYSNQPQHF.

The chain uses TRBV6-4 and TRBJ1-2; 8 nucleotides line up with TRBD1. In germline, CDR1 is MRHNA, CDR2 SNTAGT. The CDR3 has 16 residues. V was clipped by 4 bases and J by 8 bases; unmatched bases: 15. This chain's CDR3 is CASSALSDRDVGGYTF. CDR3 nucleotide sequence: TGTGCCAGCAGTGCCCTATCGGACAGGGACGTAGGAGGCTACACCTTC.

CDR3 in amino acids: CASSLVGSGLDEKLFF. DNA of the CDR3: TGTGCCAGCAGCTTAGTAGGGTCGGGGCTCGATGAAAAACTGTTTTTT. The rearrangement joins TRBV7-4 to TRBJ1-4; weak D call: TRBD1 (5 bases). CDR3 length equals 16 residues. Germline values: CDR1 SGHVT, CDR2 SQSDAQ. With 1 base removed from V and 6 bases from J, the gap between germline ends came to 15 bases.

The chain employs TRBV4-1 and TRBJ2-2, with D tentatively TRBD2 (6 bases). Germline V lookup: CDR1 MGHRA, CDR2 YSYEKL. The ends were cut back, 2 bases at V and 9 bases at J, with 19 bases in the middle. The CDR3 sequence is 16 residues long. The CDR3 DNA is TGCGCCAGCAGCCAATCCCTGTGGGGGGTTCGGCGGGAGCTGTTTTTT. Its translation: CASSQSLWGVRRELFF.

CDR3 sequence (DNA): TGTGCCAGCTCACGGGCGGACAGCCAAAGCGCAGATACGCAGTATTTT. Its translation: CASSRADSQSADTQYF. V is TRBV18 and J is TRBJ2-3; a possible D gene is TRBD1 (6 bases). The length of the CDR3 is 16 residues. Per germline, CDR1 KGHSH and CDR2 LQKENI. V was trimmed by 4 bases and J by 4 bases, leaving 18 bases between them.

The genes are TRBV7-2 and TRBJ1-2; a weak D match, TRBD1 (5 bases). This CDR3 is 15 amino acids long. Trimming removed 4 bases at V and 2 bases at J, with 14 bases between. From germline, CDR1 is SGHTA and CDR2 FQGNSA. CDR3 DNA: TGTGCCAGCAGCTCGAATCAGGGAGTGAACTATGGCTACACCTTC. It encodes CASSSNQGVNYGYTF.

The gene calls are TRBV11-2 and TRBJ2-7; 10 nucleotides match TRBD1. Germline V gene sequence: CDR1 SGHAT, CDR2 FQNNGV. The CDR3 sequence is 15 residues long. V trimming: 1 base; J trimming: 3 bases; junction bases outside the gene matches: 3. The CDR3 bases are TGTGCCAGCAGCTTAGGGACAGGGGGTGGCTACGAGCAGTACTTC. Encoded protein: CASSLGTGGGYEQYF.

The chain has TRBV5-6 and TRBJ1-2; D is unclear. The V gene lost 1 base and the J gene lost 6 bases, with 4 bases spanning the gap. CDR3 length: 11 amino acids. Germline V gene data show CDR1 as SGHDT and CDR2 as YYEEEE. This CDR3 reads CASSLTDGYTF. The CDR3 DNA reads TGTGCCAGCAGCTTGACTGATGGCTACACCTTC.

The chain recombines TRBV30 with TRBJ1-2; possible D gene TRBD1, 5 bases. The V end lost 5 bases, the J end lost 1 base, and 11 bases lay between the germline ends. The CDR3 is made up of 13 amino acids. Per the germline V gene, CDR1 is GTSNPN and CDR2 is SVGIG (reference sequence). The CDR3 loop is CAWGGTLNYGYTF. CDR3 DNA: TGTGCCTGGGGGGGGACTCTTAACTATGGCTACACCTTC.

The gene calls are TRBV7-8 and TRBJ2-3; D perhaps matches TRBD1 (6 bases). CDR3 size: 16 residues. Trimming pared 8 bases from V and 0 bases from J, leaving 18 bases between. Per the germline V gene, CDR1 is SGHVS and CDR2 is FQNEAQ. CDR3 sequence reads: CASSPRADRSTDTQYF. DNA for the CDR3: TGTGCCAGCTCGCCCCGGGCAGACAGGAGCACAGATACGCAGTATTTT. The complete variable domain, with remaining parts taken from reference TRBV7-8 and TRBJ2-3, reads GAGVSQSPRYKVAKRGQDVALRCDPISGHVSLFWYQQALGQGPEFLTYFQNEAQLDKSGLPSDRFFAERPEGSVSTLKIQRTQQEDSAVYLCASSPRADRSTDTQYFGPGTRLTVL.

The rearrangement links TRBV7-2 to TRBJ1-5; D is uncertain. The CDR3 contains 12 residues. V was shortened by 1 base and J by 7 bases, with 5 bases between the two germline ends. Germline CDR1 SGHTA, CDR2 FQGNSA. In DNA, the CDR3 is TGTGCCAGCAGCTTAGTAGGGCAGCCCCAGCATTTT. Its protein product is CASSLVGQPQHF.

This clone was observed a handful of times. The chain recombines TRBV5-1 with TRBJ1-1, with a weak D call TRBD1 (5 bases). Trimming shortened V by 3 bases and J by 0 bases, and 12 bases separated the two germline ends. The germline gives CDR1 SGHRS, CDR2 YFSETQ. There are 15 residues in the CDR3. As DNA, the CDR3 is TGCGCCAGCAGCTCGGAGGGGAGGGTGAACACTGAAGCTTTCTTT. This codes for CASSSEGRVNTEAFF.

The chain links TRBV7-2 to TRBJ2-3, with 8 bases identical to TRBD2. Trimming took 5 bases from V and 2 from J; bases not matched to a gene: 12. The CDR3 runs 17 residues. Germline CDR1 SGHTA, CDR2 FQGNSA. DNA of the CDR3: TGTGCCAGCAGCCAGAGCCAGCGGGGGAATCCCACAGATACGCAGTATTTT. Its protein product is CASSQSQRGNPTDTQYF.

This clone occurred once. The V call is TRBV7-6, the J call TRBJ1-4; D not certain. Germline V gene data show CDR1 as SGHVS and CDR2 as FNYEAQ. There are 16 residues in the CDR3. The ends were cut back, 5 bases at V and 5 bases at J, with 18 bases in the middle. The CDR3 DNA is TGTGCCAGCAGCCAAAGCCTCGGGCCAGTCAATGAAAAACTGTTTTTT. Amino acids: CASSQSLGPVNEKLFF.

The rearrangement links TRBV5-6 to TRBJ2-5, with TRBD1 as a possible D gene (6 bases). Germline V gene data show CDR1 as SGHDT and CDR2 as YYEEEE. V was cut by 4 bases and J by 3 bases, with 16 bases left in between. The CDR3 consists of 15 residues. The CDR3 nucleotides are TGTGCCAGCAGCGTGGCCGACAGGAGAAAAGAGACCCAGTACTTC. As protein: CASSVADRRKETQYF.

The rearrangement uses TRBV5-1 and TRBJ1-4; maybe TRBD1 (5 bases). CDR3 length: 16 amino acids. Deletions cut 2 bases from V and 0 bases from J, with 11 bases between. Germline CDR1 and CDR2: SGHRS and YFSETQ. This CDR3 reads CASSFLPGPTNEKLFF. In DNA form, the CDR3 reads TGCGCCAGCAGCTTCCTTCCGGGACCAACTAATGAAAAACTGTTTTTT.